This T cell receptor (beta chain) comes out of a study of OX40 agonist ivuxolimab in advanced cancers. The method was immunoSEQ multiplex PCR; TCRdb's version includes in-frame clones alone and lacks a portion of them. The table lists 73,000 or so clones, roughly 85% of them singletons. This clone has just one count. The sample consisted of CD4+ or CD8+ T cells sorted from blood, taken in a trial of the OX40 agonist ivuxolimab. This TCR came from an adult with an advanced solid tumor such as melanoma, head and neck, liver or kidney cancer.

The CDR3 loop reads CASSPPDRRGEQFF. The CDR3 DNA reads as TGTGCCAGCTCACCACCGGACAGAAGGGGTGAGCAGTTCTTC. This rearrangement joins TRBV18 to TRBJ2-1; D is perhaps TRBD1 (6 bases). The germline V gene has CDR1 KGHSH and CDR2 LQKENI. The CDR3 consists of 14 residues. Trimming cost V 0 bases and J 9 bases, with 12 bases left between them.